One and the same sample provided the 20 T cell receptor beta chains below, sequenced in a study of T cell repertoires in cytomegalovirus infection. TCRdb reprocessed the reads with MiXCR, giving one entry per CDR3 protein. The data show around 440,000 distinct CDR3 sequences, approximately 10% seen once. The sequenced sample was PBMCs. The source is a human donor in good health (CMV status not recorded). Some clones in this sample may be carry-over from other donors' samples.

This clonotype was recorded at least ten times. The rearrangement uses TRBV7-2 and TRBJ1-2, with TRBD1 matching over 7 bases. Losses at the gene ends were 5 bases for V and 8 bases for J; bases not matched to a gene: 14. Germline V gene data show CDR1 as SGHTA and CDR2 as FQGNSA. The CDR3 loop spans 15 amino acids. The CDR3 DNA reads as TGTGCCAGCAGCGCCCCACAGGGGAGGGGTGGCGGCTACACCTTC. Its translation: CASSAPQGRGGGYTF.

This clonotype was seen at least ten times. V is TRBV19 and J is TRBJ2-1; maybe TRBD2 (5 bases). CDR3 length: 12 amino acids. Deletions cut 4 bases from V and 9 bases from J, with 10 bases between. Germline CDR1 is LNHDA and CDR2 is SQIVND (reference sequence). The chain's CDR3 is CASSTLRGEQFF. As DNA, the CDR3 is TGTGCCAGTAGTACGCTACGGGGTGAGCAGTTCTTC.

This clonotype was recorded many times. The chain is built from TRBV7-8 and TRBJ2-2; 10 positions match TRBD2. Germline V gene data show CDR1 as SGHVS and CDR2 as FQNEAQ. The CDR3 contains 16 residues. V was clipped by 5 bases and J by 3 bases; unmatched bases: 6. The CDR3 region has the DNA TGTGCCAGCAGCCGGACTAGCGGAGACCACACCGGGGAGCTGTTTTTT. Its protein is CASSRTSGDHTGELFF.

This clonotype has at least ten counts. This sequence joins TRBV7-9 and TRBJ2-1, with 11 bases that match TRBD1. The CDR3 extends over 15 amino acids. V lost 6 bases and J lost 7; bases outside the gene matches: 8. The V gene's germline CDR1 is SEHNR and CDR2 FQNEAQ (reference sequence). DNA for the CDR3: TGTGCCAGCAGGTTACCGGGACAGGGGGGGAATGAGCAGTTCTTC. This translates into CASRLPGQGGNEQFF.

Many counts were recorded for this clonotype. The V call is TRBV7-2, the J call TRBJ2-3, with a weak D call TRBD1 (6 bases). The V and J ends lost 5 bases and 2 bases respectively, with 11 bases between them. Germline CDR1 SGHTA, CDR2 FQGNSA. This CDR3 contains 14 residues. CDR3 sequence: CASSPGQITDTQYF. CDR3 bases: TGTGCCAGCAGCCCCGGACAGATCACAGATACGCAGTATTTT.

This clonotype was picked up many times. The chain links TRBV6-6 to TRBJ1-1; D is possibly TRBD1 (6 bases). Per germline, CDR1 MNHNY and CDR2 SVGAGI (reference sequence). There are 15 residues in the CDR3. The V end lost 6 bases, the J end lost 3 bases, and 17 bases lay between the germline ends. This CDR3 is CASSNRVEGYTEAFF. CDR3 DNA sequence: TGTGCCAGCAGCAACAGGGTAGAGGGCTACACTGAAGCTTTCTTT.

This clonotype was seen repeatedly, ten times or more. The rearrangement joins TRBV7-3 to TRBJ2-1; 13 nucleotides match TRBD2. Germline CDR1 is SGHTA and CDR2 is FQGTGA. The length of the CDR3 is 17 residues. Trimming took 3 bases from V and 10 from J; bases not matched to a gene: 12. The CDR3 coding sequence is TGTGCCAGCAGCTTGGGACAGGCCTTGACTAGCGGGAGGGAGCAGTTCTTC. Its protein is CASSLGQALTSGREQFF. Full variable domain (outside the CDR3, taken from reference TRBV7-3 and TRBJ2-1): GAGVSQTPSNKVTEKGKYVELRCDPISGHTALYWYRQSLGQGPEFLIYFQGTGAADDSGLPNDRFFAVRPEGSVSTLKIQRTERGDSAVYLCASSLGQALTSGREQFFGPGTRLTVL.

This clonotype was counted a few times. The CDR3 region is CASSATPDPYEQYF. DNA of the CDR3: TGTGCCAGCAGCGCAACCCCGGATCCGTACGAGCAGTACTTC. The chain uses TRBV9 and TRBJ2-7; D gene unclear. Trimming left V 3 bases short and J 4 bases short, with 14 bases between. Looked up from germline, CDR1 is SGDLS and CDR2 is YYNGEE. The CDR3 totals 14 residues.

The chain recombines TRBV2 with TRBJ1-2; D perhaps matches TRBD1 (5 bases). The V end lost 7 bases, the J end lost 8 bases, and 17 bases lay between the germline ends. The CDR3 has 13 amino acids. The germline CDR1 and CDR2 sequences are SNHLY and FYNNEI. CDR3 nucleotide sequence: TGTGCCAGCATCATGGAGACAGTGGACGGCTACACCTTC. Residues: CASIMETVDGYTF. The variable domain in full, with the rest retrieved from reference TRBV2 and TRBJ1-2, is EPEVTQTPSHQVTQMGQEVILRCVPISNHLYFYWYRQILGQKVEFLVSFYNNEISEKSEIFDDQFSVERPDGSNFTLKIRSTKLEDSAMYFCASIMETVDGYTFGSGTRLTVV.

This clonotype has a count of ten or more. The chain couples TRBV24-1 to TRBJ2-3, with D possibly being TRBD1 (6 bases). CDR3 length: 14 residues. Trimming stripped 4 bases from V and 1 base from J, with 8 bases between. From germline, CDR1 is KGHDR and CDR2 SFDVKD. CDR3 nucleotides: TGTGCCACCAGTGACAACAGGGGCACAGATACGCAGTATTTT. This encodes CATSDNRGTDTQYF.

This clonotype was recorded many times. CDR3 sequence reads: CASSEEGGQGEKLFF. The CDR3, as DNA: TGTGCCAGCAGCGAGGAGGGGGGGCAAGGCGAAAAACTGTTTTTT. V is TRBV7-8 and J is TRBJ1-4; a weak D match, TRBD1 (6 bases). The V and J ends lost 5 bases and 8 bases respectively, with 18 bases between them. The CDR3 loop spans 15 amino acids. Germline V CDR1 and CDR2: SGHVS, FQNEAQ.

The V gene is TRBV2, the J gene TRBJ2-7; no clear D. The CDR3 totals 14 residues. Germline lookup yields CDR1 SNHLY and CDR2 FYNNEI. V lost 6 bases and J 0 bases, leaving 12 bases between the germline ends. CDR3 in amino acids: CASRTGRNSYEQYF. CDR3 in DNA: TGTGCCAGCAGGACCGGTCGGAACTCCTACGAGCAGTACTTC.

This clonotype has a count of ten or more. The CDR3 nucleotides are TGTGCCAGCAGGGAGGACAGTCACCTTGGAAACACCATATATTTT. The encoded protein is CASREDSHLGNTIYF. The gene calls are TRBV6-1 and TRBJ1-3, with a possible D match to TRBD1 (6 bases). Looked up from germline, CDR1 is MNHNS and CDR2 is SASEGT. The CDR3 contains 15 residues. V lost 6 bases and J lost 3, with 15 bases in between.

This clonotype was observed a handful of times. The chain is built from TRBV6-5 and TRBJ2-2; 8 bases are a match to TRBD2. The CDR3 extends over 17 amino acids. The V segment lost 2 bases and the J segment 4 bases; nucleotides outside the gene matches: 9. Per the germline V gene, CDR1 is MNHEY and CDR2 is SVGAGI. This CDR3 is CASSYQAGGVTTGELFF. The CDR3 nucleotides are TGTGCCAGCAGTTACCAGGCGGGAGGAGTTACCACCGGGGAGCTGTTTTTT.

This clonotype occurred many times. This chain connects TRBV20-1 to TRBJ2-5, with a possible D match to TRBD2 (5 bases). CDR1 and CDR2 from the germline V gene are DFQATT and SNEGSKA (reference sequence). V lost 3 bases and J lost 1, with 9 bases in between. The CDR3 has 13 residues. The CDR3 sequence: CSASPSGQETQYF. CDR3 in DNA: TGCAGTGCTAGCCCGAGCGGCCAAGAGACCCAGTACTTC.

This clonotype was observed at least ten times. The J gene is TRBJ2-5, the V gene TRBV27; tentatively, D is TRBD2 (5 bases). The length of the CDR3 is 13 residues. Trimming removed 5 bases at V and 5 bases at J, with 12 bases between. Germline CDR1 reads MNHEY; CDR2 reads SMNVEV (reference sequence). The CDR3: CASSTGIRETQYF. CDR3 bases: TGTGCCAGCAGTACCGGGATCAGGGAGACCCAGTACTTC.

The V and J genes are TRBV11-2 and TRBJ1-6; 7 nucleotides line up with TRBD1. The CDR3 loop spans 14 amino acids. Germline lookup yields CDR1 SGHAT and CDR2 FQNNGV. The ends lost 5 bases at V and 9 bases at J; junction bases unmatched: 7. The CDR3 sequence: CASSRGAGGSPLHF. The CDR3 bases are TGTGCCAGCAGCAGAGGGGCAGGGGGTTCACCCCTCCACTTT.

This clonotype was seen ten or more times. The V gene is TRBV11-3, the J gene TRBJ2-5, with 11 nucleotides matching TRBD2. Germline V gene sequence: CDR1 SGHNT, CDR2 YENEEA. After removal of 5 bases from V and 3 bases from J, the junction contained 8 bases not matched to a gene. The length of the CDR3 is 16 residues. Here the CDR3 reads CASSRAGTSGEETQYF. In DNA, the CDR3 is TGTGCCAGCAGCCGCGCCGGGACTAGCGGAGAAGAGACCCAGTACTTC.

This clonotype was counted a few times. The chain couples TRBV18 to TRBJ2-2; D is perhaps TRBD1 (6 bases). CDR3 length: 17 residues. V was pared by 1 base and J by 2 bases, with 14 bases between. Germline V gene data show CDR1 as KGHSH and CDR2 as LQKENI. In DNA form, the CDR3 reads TGTGCCAGCTCACCACTTGAGGCAGGGGTTAACACCGGGGAGCTGTTTTTT. Translation: CASSPLEAGVNTGELFF.

Remarks on this clonotype: This may stem from a read error, because a much larger clone lies one nucleotide away. The rearrangement joins TRBV2 to TRBJ2-6; D gene ambiguous. Trimming left V 8 bases short and J 0 bases short, with 11 bases between. CDR3 length: 15 amino acids. CDR1 SNHLY and CDR2 FYNNEI come from the germline V gene. This CDR3 is CASGPLFSGANVLTF. CDR3 nucleotide sequence: TGTGCCAGCGGGCCCCTTTTCTCTGGGGCCAACGTCCTGACTTTC.